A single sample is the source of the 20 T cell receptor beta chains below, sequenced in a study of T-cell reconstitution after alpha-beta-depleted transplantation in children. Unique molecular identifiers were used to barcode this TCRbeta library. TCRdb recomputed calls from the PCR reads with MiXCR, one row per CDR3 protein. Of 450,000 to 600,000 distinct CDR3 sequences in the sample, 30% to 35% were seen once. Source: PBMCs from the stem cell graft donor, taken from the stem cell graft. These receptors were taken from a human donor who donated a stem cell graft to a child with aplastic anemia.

In nucleotides, the CDR3 is TGTGCCAGCAGCTACAAGGGGACCGGAAACACCATATATTTT. It codes for CASSYKGTGNTIYF. The chain recombines TRBV12-3 or TRBV12-4 with TRBJ1-3, with D perhaps matching TRBD1 (5 bases). This CDR3 has 14 residues. Deletions cut 6 bases from V and 4 bases from J, with 13 bases between.

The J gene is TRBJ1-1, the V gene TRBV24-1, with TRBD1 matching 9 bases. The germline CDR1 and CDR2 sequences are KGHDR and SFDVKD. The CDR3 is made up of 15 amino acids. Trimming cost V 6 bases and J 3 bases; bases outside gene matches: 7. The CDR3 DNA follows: TGTGCCACCAGTACCTCCCGGACAGGGGACACTGAAGCTTTCTTT. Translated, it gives CATSTSRTGDTEAFF.

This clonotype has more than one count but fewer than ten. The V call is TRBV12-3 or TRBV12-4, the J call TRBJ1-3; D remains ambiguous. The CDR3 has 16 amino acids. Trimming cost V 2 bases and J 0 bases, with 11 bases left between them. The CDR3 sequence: CASSLSPASSGNTIYF. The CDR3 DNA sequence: TGTGCCAGCAGTTTATCCCCAGCTAGCTCTGGAAACACCATATATTTT.

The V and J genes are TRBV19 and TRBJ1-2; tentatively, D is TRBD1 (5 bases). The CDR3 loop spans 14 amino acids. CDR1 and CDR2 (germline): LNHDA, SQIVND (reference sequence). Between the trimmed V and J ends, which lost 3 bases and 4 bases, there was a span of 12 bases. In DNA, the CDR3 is TGTGCCAGTAGTATTCAACCGGGGCCCTATGGCTACACCTTC. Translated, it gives CASSIQPGPYGYTF. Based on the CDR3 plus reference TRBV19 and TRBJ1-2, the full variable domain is DGGITQSPKYLFRKEGQNVTLSCEQNLNHDAMYWYRQDPGQGLRLIYYSQIVNDFQKGDIAEGYSVSREKKESFPLTVTSAQKNPTAFYLCASSIQPGPYGYTFGSGTRLTVV.

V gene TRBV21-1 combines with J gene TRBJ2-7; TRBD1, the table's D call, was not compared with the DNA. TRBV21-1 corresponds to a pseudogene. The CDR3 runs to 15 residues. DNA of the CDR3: TGTGCCAGCAGCAAAGAGACAGTTTCTAACCACGAGCAGTACTTC. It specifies CASSKETVSNHEQYF.

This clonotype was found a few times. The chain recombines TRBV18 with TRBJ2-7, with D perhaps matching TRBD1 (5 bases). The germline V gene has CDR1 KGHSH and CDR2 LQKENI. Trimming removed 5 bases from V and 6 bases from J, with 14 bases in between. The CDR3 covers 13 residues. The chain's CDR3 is CASSYKTGAEQYV. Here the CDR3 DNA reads TGTGCCAGCTCATACAAAACAGGAGCCGAGCAGTACGTC.

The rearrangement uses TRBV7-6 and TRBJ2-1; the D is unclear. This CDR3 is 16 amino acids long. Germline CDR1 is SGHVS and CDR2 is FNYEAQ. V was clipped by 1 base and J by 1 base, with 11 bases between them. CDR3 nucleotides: TGTGCCAGCAGCTTAGAAAGGATTAGATCCTACAATGAGCAGTTCTTC. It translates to CASSLERIRSYNEQFF.

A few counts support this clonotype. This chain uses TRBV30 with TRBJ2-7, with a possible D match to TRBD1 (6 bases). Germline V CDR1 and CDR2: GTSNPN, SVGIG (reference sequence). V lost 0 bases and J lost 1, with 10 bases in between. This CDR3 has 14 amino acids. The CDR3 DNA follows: TGTGCCTGGAGTGTAGGTACAGGGTCCTACGAGCAGTACTTC. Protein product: CAWSVGTGSYEQYF.

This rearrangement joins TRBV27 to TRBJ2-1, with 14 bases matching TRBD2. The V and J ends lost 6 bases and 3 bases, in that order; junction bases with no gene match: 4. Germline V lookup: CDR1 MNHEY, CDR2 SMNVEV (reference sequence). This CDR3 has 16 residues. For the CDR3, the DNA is TGTGCCAGCAGACGACTAGCGGGAGGGTTCTACAATGAGCAGTTCTTC. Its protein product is CASRRLAGGFYNEQFF.

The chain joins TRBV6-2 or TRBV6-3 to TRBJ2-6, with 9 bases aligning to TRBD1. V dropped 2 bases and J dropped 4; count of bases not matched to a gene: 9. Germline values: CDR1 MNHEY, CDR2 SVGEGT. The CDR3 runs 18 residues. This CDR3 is CASSYVPGQGSGANVLTF. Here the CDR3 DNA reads TGTGCCAGCAGTTACGTCCCGGGACAGGGATCCGGGGCCAACGTCCTGACTTTC.

CDR3 nucleotides: TGCAGCGGGAAGCGGGCGAACTACAATGAGCAGTTCTTC. Encoded protein: CSGKRANYNEQFF. The genes are TRBV29-1 and TRBJ2-1, with D tentatively TRBD2 (6 bases). This CDR3 has 13 amino acids. CDR1 is SQVTM and CDR2 is ANQGSEA in the germline V gene. The ends were cut back, 7 bases at V and 3 bases at J, with 13 bases in the middle.

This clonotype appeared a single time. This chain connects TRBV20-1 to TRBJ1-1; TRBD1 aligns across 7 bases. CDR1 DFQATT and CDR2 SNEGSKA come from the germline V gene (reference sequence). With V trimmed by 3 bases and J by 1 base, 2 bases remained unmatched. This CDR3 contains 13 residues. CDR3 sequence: CSARGTANTEAFF. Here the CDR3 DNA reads TGCAGTGCTAGGGGGACAGCGAACACTGAAGCTTTCTTT.

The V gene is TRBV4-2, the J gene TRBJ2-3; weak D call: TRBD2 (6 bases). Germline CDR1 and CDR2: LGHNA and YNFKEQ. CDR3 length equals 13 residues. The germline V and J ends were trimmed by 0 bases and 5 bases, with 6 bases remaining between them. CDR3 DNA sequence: TGTGCCAGCAGCCAAGAGGGGGGAGATACGCAGTATTTT. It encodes CASSQEGGDTQYF.

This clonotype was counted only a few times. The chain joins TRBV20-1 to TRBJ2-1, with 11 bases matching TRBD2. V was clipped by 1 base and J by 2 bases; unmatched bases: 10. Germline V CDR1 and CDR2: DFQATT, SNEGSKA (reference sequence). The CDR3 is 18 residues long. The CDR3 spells CSARGIAGGLVTYNEQFF. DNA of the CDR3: TGCAGTGCTAGAGGGATAGCGGGAGGGCTGGTAACCTACAATGAGCAGTTCTTC.

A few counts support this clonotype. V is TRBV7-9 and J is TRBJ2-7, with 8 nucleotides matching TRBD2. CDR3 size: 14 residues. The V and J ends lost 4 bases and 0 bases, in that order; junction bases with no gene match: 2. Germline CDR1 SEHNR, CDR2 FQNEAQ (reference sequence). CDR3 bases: TGTGCCAGCAGCTCCACTAGCGGCTCCTACGAGCAGTACGTC. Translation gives CASSSTSGSYEQYV.

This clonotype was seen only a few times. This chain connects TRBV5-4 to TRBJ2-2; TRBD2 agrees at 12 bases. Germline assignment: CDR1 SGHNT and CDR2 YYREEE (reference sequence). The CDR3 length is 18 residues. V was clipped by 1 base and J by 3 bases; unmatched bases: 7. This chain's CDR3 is CASSLRTSGRRDTGELFF. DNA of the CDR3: TGTGCCAGCAGCTTGCGAACTAGCGGGAGGCGGGACACCGGGGAGCTGTTTTTT.

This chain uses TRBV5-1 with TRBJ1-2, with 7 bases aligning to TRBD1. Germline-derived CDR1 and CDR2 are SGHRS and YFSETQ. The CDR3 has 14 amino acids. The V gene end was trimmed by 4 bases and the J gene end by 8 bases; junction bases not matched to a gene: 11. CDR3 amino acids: CASSVTRQGKGYTF. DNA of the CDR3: TGCGCCAGCAGCGTAACCCGACAGGGAAAGGGCTACACCTTC.

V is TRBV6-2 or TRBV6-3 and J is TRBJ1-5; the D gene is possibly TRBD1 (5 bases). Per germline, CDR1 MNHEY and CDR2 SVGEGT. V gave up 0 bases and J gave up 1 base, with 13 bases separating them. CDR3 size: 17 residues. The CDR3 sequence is CASSYSEGKWSNQPQHF. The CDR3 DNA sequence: TGTGCCAGCAGTTACTCGGAGGGGAAATGGAGCAATCAGCCCCAGCATTTT.

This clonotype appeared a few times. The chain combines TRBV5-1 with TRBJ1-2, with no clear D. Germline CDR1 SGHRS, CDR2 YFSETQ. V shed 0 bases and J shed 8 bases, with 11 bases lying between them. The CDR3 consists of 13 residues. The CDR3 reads CASSLAGRSGYTF. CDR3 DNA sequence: TGCGCCAGCAGCTTGGCCGGCAGATCAGGCTACACCTTC.

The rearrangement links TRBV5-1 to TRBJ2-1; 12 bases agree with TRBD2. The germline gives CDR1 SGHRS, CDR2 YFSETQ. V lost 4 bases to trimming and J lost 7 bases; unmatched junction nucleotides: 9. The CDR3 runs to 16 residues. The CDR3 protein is CASSPPGLAGSNEQFF. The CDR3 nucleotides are TGCGCCAGCAGCCCCCCCGGACTAGCGGGAAGTAATGAGCAGTTCTTC.